This TCR beta chain was recovered during a study of blood T cell repertoires in COVID-19. The wider study: Sites in the United States, Italy and Spain provided acute and convalescent COVID-19 samples.

Per the authors' pipeline: Nucleated cell counts were estimated from reference gene primer amplification. Clones were sequenced by immunoSEQ multiplex PCR, and TCRdb holds only the in-frame ones, with some missing. V and J calls plus clone size are reproduced from that table; the DNA served to infer D and trimming. The table includes some 80,000 clones, around 84% detected once. The clonotype was recovered from a woman in her seventies with acute or convalescent COVID-19. What was sequenced was peripheral blood.

The CDR3 loop is CASSTPDRGDEKLFF. CDR3 in DNA: TGTGCCAGCAGCACACCAGACAGGGGAGATGAAAAACTGTTTTTT. This rearrangement joins TRBV5-5 to TRBJ1-4, with 8 bases fitting TRBD1. This CDR3 is built from 15 residues. V lost 4 bases to trimming and J lost 6 bases; unmatched junction nucleotides: 8. Germline loops: CDR1 SGHKS, CDR2 YYEKEE (reference sequence).